These 10 T cell receptor beta chains originate from one sample sequenced in a study of blood T cell repertoires in COVID-19 (dated by TCRdb to 2020 to 2021). Library prep was done by the immunoSEQ multiplex PCR assay. Entries here come from immuneACCESS through TCRdb and include only in-frame sequences with V and J called. Some clones fail to appear in such tables; in the studies checked, an unresolved V gene covers under half of the shortfall, and the cause of the remainder is unknown. The sample yields 180,000 or so clones; 70% to 80% were counted once. The ten largest account for 13% of the sample. Sequencing was carried out using peripheral blood. The source of these receptors is a man aged 50-59 years who had recovered from COVID-19.

The chain carries TRBV12-3 or TRBV12-4 and TRBJ2-7, with 8 positions matching TRBD1. The CDR3 is made up of 13 amino acids. V shed 7 bases, J shed 1 base, and the junction held 3 bases outside the gene matches. Here the CDR3 DNA reads TGTGCCAGCACAGGGGGCGCATCCTACGAGCAGTACTTC. This encodes CASTGGASYEQYF.

The chain has TRBV25-1 and TRBJ2-1; 13 nucleotides agree with TRBD2. J lost 6 bases, V lost 6 bases, and 5 bases had no gene match. Germline V gene data show CDR1 as MGHDK and CDR2 as SYGVNS. CDR3 length: 15 residues. The CDR3 sequence is CASRETSGGVNEQFF. Written as DNA, the CDR3 is TGTGCCAGCAGGGAAACTAGCGGGGGGGTCAATGAGCAGTTCTTC.

The V gene is TRBV15, the J gene TRBJ2-7, with D maybe TRBD2 (6 bases). The CDR3 totals 18 residues. Germline loops: CDR1 LNHNV, CDR2 YYDKDF (reference sequence). V lost 1 base and J lost 1, with 20 bases in between. As DNA, the CDR3 is TGTGCCACCAGCAGAGGGGGACTCCGGGACGTAATTTCCTACGAGCAGTACTTC. It is translated as CATSRGGLRDVISYEQYF.

This chain's CDR3 is CSAIERARYEQYF. The CDR3 coding sequence is TGCAGTGCTATTGAGCGGGCGCGCTACGAGCAGTACTTC. The chain employs TRBV20-1 and TRBJ2-7, with D possibly being TRBD2 (6 bases). Trimming took 4 bases from V and 3 from J, leaving 13 bases between them. The CDR3 is made up of 13 amino acids. Germline assignment: CDR1 DFQATT and CDR2 SNEGSKA (reference sequence).

The chain joins TRBV19 to TRBJ2-5; 11 nucleotides line up with TRBD2. This CDR3 has 16 residues. V lost 7 bases, J lost 5 bases, and 12 bases stayed unmatched. Looked up from germline, CDR1 is LNHDA and CDR2 is SQIVND (reference sequence). CDR3 protein: CASNPSGRSRSETQYF. The CDR3 nucleotides read TGTGCCAGTAACCCTAGCGGGAGGTCCCGCTCGGAGACCCAGTACTTC.

This sequence joins TRBV7-2 and TRBJ2-5; D not resolved. This CDR3 has 13 amino acids. Trimming took off 2 bases at V and 5 bases at J, with 9 bases between the two ends. The V gene's germline CDR1 is SGHTA and CDR2 FQGNSA. For the CDR3, the DNA is TGTGCCAGCAGCTTATATTCCTTGGAGACCCAGTACTTC. Encoded protein: CASSLYSLETQYF.

The gene calls are TRBV10-3 and TRBJ2-1, with D maybe TRBD1 (5 bases). Germline-derived CDR1 and CDR2 are ENHRY and SYGVKD. V was clipped by 4 bases and J by 0 bases, with 10 bases between them. There are 15 residues in the CDR3. DNA of the CDR3: TGTGCCATCAGTGCCCCCCAGGGCTCCTACAATGAGCAGTTCTTC. Translation: CAISAPQGSYNEQFF.

The chain uses TRBV27 and TRBJ2-1; D may be TRBD2 (6 bases). V was clipped by 8 bases and J by 4 bases, with 24 bases between them. The germline gives CDR1 MNHEY, CDR2 SMNVEV (reference sequence). The CDR3 runs to 17 residues. The DNA of the CDR3 is TGTGCCAGCGGGAGCGGTCTCCGGGGGAGGTCTTACAATGAGCAGTTCTTC. Its protein is CASGSGLRGRSYNEQFF.

The rearrangement uses TRBV28 and TRBJ2-7; 10 bases match TRBD1. J lost 5 bases, V lost 7 bases, and 11 bases had no gene match. The CDR3 extends over 15 amino acids. Germline loops: CDR1 MDHEN, CDR2 SYDVKM. CDR3 in amino acids: CASILGSGQGNEQYF. DNA for the CDR3: TGTGCCAGCATCCTAGGTTCGGGACAGGGGAACGAGCAGTACTTC. Together with reference TRBV28 and TRBJ2-7, the CDR3 gives the full variable domain: DVKVTQSSRYLVKRTGEKVFLECVQDMDHENMFWYRQDPGLGLRLIYFSYDVKMKEKGDIPEGYSVSREKKERFSLILESASTNQTSMYLCASILGSGQGNEQYFGPGTRLTVT.

The V gene is TRBV13, the J gene TRBJ2-3, with 7 bases identical to TRBD2. The CDR3 spans 18 residues. Per the germline V gene, CDR1 is PRHDT and CDR2 is FYEKMQ (reference sequence). V lost 4 bases and J lost 3; bases outside the gene matches: 16. CDR3 region: CASSYLAYKGGPTDTQYF. In nucleotides, the CDR3 is TGTGCCAGCAGCTACCTTGCCTATAAGGGAGGGCCGACAGATACGCAGTATTTT.